These 11 T cell receptor beta chains share one sample of origin, sequenced in a study of cytomegalovirus exposure and HLA in healthy donors. The primer mix had 60 Vbeta and 13 Jbeta primers. The data were produced by immunoSEQ multiplex PCR, yet TCRdb's version contains in-frame clones alone and is incomplete. Altogether about 200,000 clones are present, around 74% being singletons, with the ten largest covering approximately 1.5%. The specimen was PBMCs. The receptors stem from a girl aged 5-17 years in good health and CMV-seropositive.

V is TRBV25-1 and J is TRBJ2-1; no firm D call. The length of the CDR3 is 11 residues. The ends were cut back, 5 bases at V and 9 bases at J, with 8 bases in the middle. Germline loops: CDR1 MGHDK, CDR2 SYGVNS. CDR3 DNA sequence: TGTGCCAGCAGTCAAATCAGTGAGCAGTTCTTC. Translating it yields CASSQISEQFF.

The chain combines TRBV6-4 with TRBJ2-3; D not certain. The germline V gene encodes CDR1 MRHNA and CDR2 SNTAGT. The V gene lost 2 bases and the J gene lost 1 base, with 7 bases spanning the gap. This CDR3 has 14 residues. CDR3: CASSDGAGTDTQYF. The DNA of the CDR3 is TGTGCCAGCAGTGACGGTGCGGGCACAGATACGCAGTATTTT.

This rearrangement joins TRBV4-3 to TRBJ2-5; 8 bases are a match to TRBD1. Germline trimming cut 0 bases from V and 4 bases from J; bases unmatched to any gene: 1. Per germline, CDR1 LGHNA and CDR2 YSLEER. This CDR3 is 14 amino acids long. DNA for the CDR3: TGCGCCAGCAGCCAAGACAGGGGGCTAGAGACCCAGTACTTC. Amino acids: CASSQDRGLETQYF.

The CDR3 protein is CASSPGTSSPDTQYF. CDR3 nucleotides: TGTGCCAGCAGTCCGGGGACTAGCTCCCCAGATACGCAGTATTTT. The chain recombines TRBV6-4 with TRBJ2-3; 9 bases are a match to TRBD2. CDR1 and CDR2 from the germline V gene are MRHNA and SNTAGT. CDR3 length: 15 amino acids. V lost 5 bases to trimming and J lost 4 bases; unmatched junction nucleotides: 7.

This clone was detected once. This sequence joins TRBV6-5 and TRBJ2-7; 8 bases line up with TRBD2. The junction had 5 bases not matched to a gene; V was cut back by 2 bases and J by 2 bases. This CDR3 is built from 15 residues. Germline CDR1 MNHEY, CDR2 SVGAGI. CDR3 sequence (DNA): TGTGCCAGCAGTTACCGAGCGGGGGATCCCTACGAGCAGTACTTC. Its protein product is CASSYRAGDPYEQYF.

The chain recombines TRBV10-1 with TRBJ2-7; TRBD1 matches 9 bases. V dropped 6 bases and J dropped 7; count of bases not matched to a gene: 4. The germline CDR1 and CDR2 sequences are WNHNN and SYGVQD (reference sequence). This CDR3 comprises 12 residues. The DNA of the CDR3 is TGCGCCAGCAGCAGACAGGGGGATGAGCAGTACTTC. Translating it yields CASSRQGDEQYF.

CDR3 nucleotide sequence: TGTGCCAGCAGGGCGAGGTTAGCGGGGGGGCGGGAGACCCAGTACTTC. It codes for CASRARLAGGRETQYF. V is TRBV25-1 and J is TRBJ2-5, with TRBD2 identical over 11 bases. Germline V CDR1 and CDR2: MGHDK, SYGVNS. V was clipped by 6 bases and J by 5 bases; unmatched bases: 11. The CDR3 contains 16 residues. Based on the CDR3 plus reference TRBV25-1 and TRBJ2-5, the full variable domain is EADIYQTPRYLVIGTGKKITLECSQTMGHDKMYWYQQDPGMELHLIHYSYGVNSTEKGDLSSESTVSRIRTEHFPLTLESARPSHTSQYLCASRARLAGGRETQYFGPGTRLLVL.

DNA of the CDR3: TGTGCCATGGCGGGGGGTAATTCCGGGGAGCTGTTTTTT. Encoded protein: CAMAGGNSGELFF. The gene calls are TRBV7-2 and TRBJ2-2; 8 bases map to TRBD2. The junction had 7 bases not matched to a gene; V was cut back by 10 bases and J by 6 bases. The CDR3 is 13 amino acids. CDR1 SGHTA and CDR2 FQGNSA come from the germline V gene. Filled out from reference TRBV7-2 and TRBJ2-2, the complete variable domain reads GAGVSQSPSNKVTEKGKDVELRCDPISGHTALYWYRQSLGQGLEFLIYFQGNSAPDKSGLPSDRFSAERTGGSVSTLTIQRTQQEDSAVYLCAMAGGNSGELFFGEGSRLTVL.

The gene calls are TRBV5-1 and TRBJ1-2; D may be TRBD1 (6 bases). Germline V gene lookup returns CDR1 SGHRS and CDR2 YFSETQ. V was pared by 0 bases and J by 9 bases, with 15 bases between. The CDR3 has 14 residues. CDR3 sequence: CASSLAPDRISYTF. Written as DNA, the CDR3 is TGCGCCAGCAGCTTGGCCCCCGACAGGATCAGCTACACCTTC.

The chain carries TRBV9 and TRBJ1-1; D is unclear. Germline V CDR1 and CDR2: SGDLS, YYNGEE. V was pared by 4 bases and J by 3 bases, with 13 bases between. The CDR3 length is 14 residues. The CDR3 loop reads CASSLRAEHTEAFF. Written as DNA, the CDR3 is TGTGCCAGCAGCTTGAGGGCAGAACACACTGAAGCTTTCTTT.

V gene TRBV18 combines with J gene TRBJ2-7; 9 bases align to TRBD1. V dropped 3 bases and J dropped 2; count of bases not matched to a gene: 5. Looked up from germline, CDR1 is KGHSH and CDR2 is LQKENI. This CDR3 has 15 residues. The CDR3 DNA reads TGTGCCAGCTCACCGCGTCGGGACAGGGCCTACGAGCAGTACTTC. Translating gives CASSPRRDRAYEQYF.